This entry features one T cell receptor (beta chain) sequence. Its antigen is currently not known. A read error may explain this, as a much larger clone is one base away. This specimen belongs to a study of blood T cells in healthy people across ages (dated by TCRdb to the mid-2010s). Concerning the study at large: In model experiments, template switching captured roughly one uniquely barcoded TCR beta cDNA molecule for every two T cells. Age-related changes in TCR beta repertoire diversity were measured in the study by deep sequencing normalized with unique cDNA molecular identifiers. The donors were split into four age groups: young (average around 16 years), middle-aged (over 35), aged (over 55) and long-lived (approximately 89). Using the same blood draw, the study looked at two additional independent replicas of 1 million unique cDNA reads for two donors, one aged 18 to 30 and the other aged 80 or older.

Donors were 30 to 45 systemically healthy Caucasian individuals from Russia aged roughly 6 to 95 years. Each donor gave 8 to 10 milliliters of peripheral blood, collected into EDTA-treated Vacutainer tubes. Ficoll-Paque density-gradient centrifugation was used to isolate PBMCs, with at least 6 million per sample. Total RNA was extracted from PBMCs with Trizol reagent, with at least 6 micrograms obtained per sample. For every donor, flow cytometry on a PBMC aliquot measured the percentage of naive CD45RAhigh/CD27high T cells. Inclusive of the bounding cysteine and phenylalanine, the CDR3 is 13 residues long. Left in the record is the CDR3 DNA by itself, 39 bases read in frame from the first base. CDR1 LGHNA and CDR2 YSLEER are derived from the germline V gene. The library was obtained by 5' RACE. The reads were generated on an Illumina HiSeq 2500. The second PCR ran for about 6 to 12 cycles and used a J-beta primer mix along with a sample-barcoded 5' primer. A template-switch 5' adaptor carrying 12 random nucleotides introduced a unique molecular identifier onto each TCR beta cDNA molecule. Each sample yielded at least 3 million CDR3-containing paired-end reads. First-strand cDNA synthesis was performed from all RNA using the Mint cDNA synthesis kit, with priming by a TRBC-specific oligonucleotide. All cDNA was treated with uracil-DNA glycosylase and then went through a first 18-cycle PCR with the universal primers M1SS and BC2_uni_R. Turning to the authors' computational methods: For normalization, 1 million high-quality reads were randomly selected from each sample, with every read carrying a distinct molecular identifier. Reads with shared molecular identifiers were discarded instead of being binned into consensus sequences. MiTCR, set to a Q25 quality threshold and the strictest error-elimination algorithm, was used for CDR3 identification, clonotype clustering and error correction. Lower-bound total TCR beta diversity was estimated with a nonparametric unseen species model using Euler transformation. The public reads were run again by TCRdb, first through fastp at Q25 and then through MiXCR, and only productive beta chains were kept. Each entry is one CDR3 protein sequence, shown with its most common DNA and genes. TCRdb's processing, not the authors' own work, is the source of the V and J calls. For this sample the table gives around 1,000,000 distinct CDR3 sequences, of which around 27% were detected only once. The biggest ten clones account for approximately 0.75% of the sample.

Here is what the overall study found, with its caveats: Bulk unsorted PBMC profiling prevented conclusive comparison of naive and antigen-experienced compartments. Because the CMV infection status of the donors was unknown, age-related changes in expanded clonotypes may potentially have been confounded. Compared with the aged group, the long-lived group had more naive CD4+ T cells, fewer expanded clones and increased TCR diversity, a pattern suggesting age selection. Observed TCR beta diversity correlated strongly with the percentage of naive T cells measured by flow cytometry. As age increased, observed TCR beta diversity per million T cells dropped in a roughly linear way, and a significant reduction was already evident by age roughly 40. Estimates of total diversity based on one million sequenced T cells were considered lower bounds and underestimates.

These records were also assigned to another study, of T cells of mothers and their children. That second report states: Nine systemically healthy Caucasian individuals served as donors, namely three mothers together with their six children. cDNA synthesis consumed the entire amount of extracted RNA, loaded at 1.5 ug RNA in each 15 ul reaction. In the second PCR, the M1S primer added sample barcodes and 2-4 random nucleotides. Each mother yielded over 9 million TCR beta CDR3 reads and each child 2.5 million to 3 million reads. In both related and unrelated pairs, thymic selection shapes the output of TCR recombination in a similar way, with inherited differences having only a minor effect. Normalized repertoire overlap was always found to be slightly, but never significantly, higher in related mother-child pairs than in unrelated mother-child pairs. With a sensitivity of 90 to 100 clones per million clonotypes, no persistent microchimeric T cell clones were detected. In the study, deep NGS was used to compare the TCR beta repertoires of mothers and children, and features distinguishing related mother-child pairs from unrelated individuals were sought. Mothers averaged around 43 +/- 4 years of age and children averaged approximately 11 +/- 4 years. Libraries were sequenced on Illumina HiSeq 2000 with 100+100 nt paired-end reads after adapter ligation with NEBNext reagents. To avoid cross-contamination, the mother libraries and the child libraries were prepared a month apart and sequenced in separate runs. Between roughly 500,000 and 2,100,000 distinct TCR beta clonotypes were identified per donor. Naive TCR beta clonotypes were estimated from low-frequency clonotypes matched to each donor's FACS-determined naive share, without sorting.

The sequence came from a girl aged 2 to 9 in good health. The sequence links TRBV4-3 to TRBJ2-2, with no confidently assigned D gene. Sequences were obtained from blood. The nucleotide sequence reads TGCGCCGGCAGCCAAGATGGCACCGGGGAGCTGTTTTTT. Its coded protein is CAGSQDGTGELFF.